These T cell receptor beta chains were read from a single sample in a study of immune characterization of retroperitoneal liposarcoma. In TCRdb, the PCR reads were re-called with MiXCR into one record per CDR3 protein. The sample yields 9,500 to 14,000 distinct CDR3 sequences, approximately 24% seen once. Sequenced: blood. These receptors were collected from a female donor with retroperitoneal liposarcoma. The CDR3 runs from the conserved cysteine through the conserved F or W. D genes are given only for firm matches. Where a row states a size, it is once, few, many or the class of an expanded clone; other rows omit it.

d_gene	v_gene	j_gene	abundance	CDR3aa	CDR3nt
.	TRBV6-5	TRBJ2-7	.	CASSYSGVGDEQYF	TGTGCCAGCAGTTACTCAGGGGTGGGGGACGAGCAGTACTTC
.	TRBV6-6	TRBJ2-1	.	CASSYSKTETYEQFF	TGTGCCAGCAGTTACTCGAAAACTGAAACCTACGAGCAGTTCTTC
TRBD1	TRBV25-1	TRBJ2-1	.	CASSEDRGQGRYNEQFF	TGTGCCAGCAGTGAAGACCGTGGACAGGGACGGTACAATGAGCAGTTCTTC
.	TRBV24-1	TRBJ2-6	.	CATSGRLGDPGANVLTF	TGTGCCACCAGCGGGCGTCTGGGGGATCCTGGGGCCAACGTCCTGACTTTC
TRBD2	TRBV6-1	TRBJ2-2	few	CASSATSGSSTGELFF	TGTGCCAGCAGTGCGACTAGCGGGAGTAGCACCGGGGAGCTGTTTTTT
.	TRBV10-1	TRBJ2-1	medium-sized	CASSESSRGFGNEQFF	TGCGCCAGCAGTGAAAGTTCAAGAGGGTTTGGAAATGAGCAGTTCTTC
.	TRBV12-3/TRBV12-4	TRBJ2-5	.	CASSLAETQYF	TGTGCCAGCAGTTTAGCTGAGACCCAGTACTTC
TRBD2	TRBV30	TRBJ2-7	.	CAWRLAGGPAYEQYF	TGTGCCTGGAGGCTAGCGGGAGGGCCCGCCTACGAGCAGTACTTC
.	TRBV5-6	TRBJ2-4	.	CASSPRTGTNIQYF	TGTGCCAGCAGCCCGCGGACGGGGACAAACATTCAGTACTTC
TRBD2	TRBV11-3	TRBJ2-1	medium-sized	CASGWTSGSESYNEQFF	TGTGCCAGCGGATGGACTAGCGGGAGTGAGTCCTACAATGAGCAGTTCTTC
TRBD1	TRBV6-5	TRBJ2-7	few	CASSFRTGAGEQYF	TGTGCCAGCAGTTTCCGGACAGGGGCTGGGGAGCAGTACTTC
TRBD1	TRBV7-8	TRBJ2-1	.	CASSFRQGANYEQFF	TGTGCCAGCAGCTTCCGACAGGGGGCGAACTACGAGCAGTTCTTC
TRBD1	TRBV30	TRBJ2-2	.	CAWSRDRLNTGELFF	TGTGCCTGGAGTCGGGACAGGCTAAACACCGGGGAGCTGTTTTTT
TRBD2	TRBV6-1	TRBJ2-1	medium-sized	CASSLGLAGVGEQFF	TGTGCCAGCAGCTTGGGACTAGCGGGAGTCGGTGAGCAGTTCTTC
.	TRBV6-2/TRBV6-3	TRBJ1-1	.	CASRPTPNTGRTEAFF	TGTGCCAGCAGACCCACCCCGAACACAGGGAGGACTGAAGCTTTCTTT
TRBD1	TRBV20-1	TRBJ2-3	.	CSAAYRDRGTDTQYF	TGCAGTGCCGCCTACCGGGACAGGGGCACAGATACGCAGTATTTT
TRBD1	TRBV12-3/TRBV12-4	TRBJ1-1	once	CASSLGTGSTTEAFF	TGTGCCAGCAGCCTGGGGACAGGGTCGACCACTGAAGCTTTCTTT
.	TRBV5-1	TRBJ2-5	few	CASSLGGGNQETQYF	TGCGCCAGCAGCTTGGGAGGGGGTAACCAAGAGACCCAGTACTTC
.	TRBV6-1	TRBJ2-7	.	CASSGTRGPYEQYF	TGTGCCAGCAGCGGTACTAGAGGACCCTACGAGCAGTACTTC
TRBD2	TRBV27	TRBJ2-1	many	CASSHPGLAGGPNEQFF	TGTGCCAGCAGCCACCCGGGACTAGCGGGAGGGCCCAATGAGCAGTTCTTC
.	TRBV6-1	TRBJ2-5	large	CASSEAFWPGQETQYF	TGTGCCAGCAGTGAAGCCTTTTGGCCGGGACAAGAGACCCAGTACTTC
TRBD1	TRBV12-3/TRBV12-4	TRBJ2-3	few	CASSADRGTQYF	TGTGCCAGCAGTGCCGACAGGGGAACGCAGTATTTT
.	TRBV11-2	TRBJ2-7	.	CASSLEASASYEQYF	TGTGCCAGCAGCTTAGAGGCTAGCGCCTCCTACGAGCAGTACTTC
.	TRBV7-9	TRBJ2-1	medium-sized	CASSITGSSYNEQFF	TGTGCCAGCAGCATCACAGGGAGCTCCTACAATGAGCAGTTCTTC
TRBD2	TRBV11-1	TRBJ2-1	medium-sized	CASSLNGLAGVDEQFF	TGTGCCAGCAGCCTCAACGGACTAGCGGGAGTCGATGAGCAGTTCTTC
.	TRBV11-3	TRBJ1-1	many	CASSPRGMNTEAFF	TGTGCCAGCAGCCCCCGAGGAATGAACACTGAAGCTTTCTTT
TRBD2	TRBV6-1	TRBJ2-1	many	CASRPHTGTSEQFF	TGTGCCAGCAGACCCCACACCGGGACTAGTGAGCAGTTCTTC
TRBD1	TRBV4-1	TRBJ2-7	few	CASSHTQGKQYEQYF	TGCGCCAGCAGCCACACACAGGGGAAGCAGTACGAGCAGTACTTC
TRBD2	TRBV7-9	TRBJ2-1	medium-sized	CAAGSSGGVNEQFF	TGTGCCGCCGGGTCCTCGGGAGGGGTCAATGAGCAGTTCTTC
TRBD1	TRBV27	TRBJ2-5	medium-sized	CASSLSGQQETQYF	TGTGCCAGCAGTTTATCGGGACAGCAAGAGACCCAGTACTTC
TRBD2	TRBV10-2	TRBJ2-1	.	CASGGLAGTNEQFF	TGCGCCAGTGGAGGACTAGCGGGAACCAATGAGCAGTTCTTC
.	TRBV4-1	TRBJ2-1	many	CASSQGTVNEQFF	TGCGCCAGCAGCCAGGGGACGGTCAATGAGCAGTTCTTC
.	TRBV6-1	TRBJ2-2	medium-sized	CASTMGAPNTGELFF	TGTGCCAGCACCATGGGAGCCCCGAACACCGGGGAGCTGTTTTTT
TRBD2	TRBV6-8	TRBJ2-7	.	CASRYSIGLAGGEQYF	TGTGCCAGCAGGTACTCGATTGGACTAGCGGGAGGTGAGCAGTACTTC
TRBD2	TRBV12-3/TRBV12-4	TRBJ2-2	.	CASSIRGGAGELFF	TGTGCCAGCAGTATCCGGGGGGGGGCCGGGGAGCTGTTTTTT
.	TRBV6-1	TRBJ1-5	many	CASSGSGRNQPQHF	TGTGCCAGCAGTGGAAGTGGCCGCAATCAGCCCCAGCATTTT
.	TRBV11-2	TRBJ2-1	.	CASSLEAEGWQFF	TGTGCCAGCAGCTTAGAGGCAGAGGGATGGCAGTTCTTC
TRBD1	TRBV6-1	TRBJ1-2	many	CASSVRGTGELYGYTF	TGTGCCAGCAGTGTCCGGGGTACAGGGGAGCTCTATGGCTACACCTTC
TRBD2	TRBV5-1	TRBJ2-3	.	CASSSGTSGSTDTQYF	TGCGCCAGCAGCTCCGGGACTAGCGGTTCCACAGATACGCAGTATTTT
TRBD1	TRBV29-1	TRBJ2-1	once	CSVETMDRGFYNEQFF	TGCAGCGTTGAAACTATGGACAGGGGGTTCTACAATGAGCAGTTCTTC
TRBD1	TRBV18	TRBJ2-7	.	CASSPRDSSSYNEQYF	TGTGCCAGCTCACCACGGGACAGCAGCTCCTACAATGAGCAGTACTTC
TRBD1	TRBV27	TRBJ1-6	.	CASSSGQGGNSPLHF	TGTGCCAGCAGTTCGGGACAGGGTGGTAATTCACCCCTCCACTTT
.	TRBV4-1	TRBJ2-1	.	CASSPRTNFPYNEQFF	TGCGCCAGCAGCCCTCGGACTAACTTCCCTTACAATGAGCAGTTCTTC
.	TRBV20-1	TRBJ1-2	once	CSVNRINYGYTF	TGCAGTGTAAACAGGATAAACTATGGCTACACCTTC
.	TRBV19	TRBJ2-1	.	CASSMALQNEQFF	TGTGCCAGTAGTATGGCGCTCCAAAATGAGCAGTTCTTC
.	TRBV5-1	TRBJ2-2	few	CASSGPTGLNTGELFF	TGCGCCAGCAGCGGCCCTACAGGGCTCAACACCGGGGAGCTGTTTTTT
.	TRBV6-1	TRBJ1-1	many	CASILQWNTEAFF	TGTGCCAGCATTTTACAGTGGAACACTGAAGCTTTCTTT